Below are 28 T cell receptor beta chains sequenced from a single sample in a study of blood T cell repertoires in COVID-19. Using immunoSEQ multiplex PCR, the repertoire was profiled, and TCRdb retains in-frame clones only, with some absent. Here the sample spans 150,000 to 180,000 clones, more than 80% being singletons. Input material: peripheral blood. The receptors stem from a man aged 45-60 years with acute or convalescent COVID-19.

This clone has more than one count but fewer than ten. The chain employs TRBV7-6 and TRBJ2-1; the match to TRBD1 covers 7 bases. This CDR3 has 15 residues. V dropped 4 bases and J dropped 9; count of bases not matched to a gene: 12. Per the germline V gene, CDR1 is SGHVS and CDR2 is FNYEAQ. CDR3 coding DNA: TGTGCCAGCAGCTGGAGACAGGGACGGCGCAGTGAGCAGTTCTTC. Residues: CASSWRQGRRSEQFF.

V usage is TRBV19 and J usage is TRBJ1-4; perhaps TRBD1 as D (5 bases). Trimming shortened V by 7 bases and J by 0 bases, and 12 bases separated the two germline ends. CDR3 length equals 15 residues. The germline gives CDR1 LNHDA, CDR2 SQIVND (reference sequence). The CDR3 protein is CASMDPGSTNEKLFF. As DNA, the CDR3 is TGTGCCAGTATGGACCCAGGGTCAACTAATGAAAAACTGTTTTTT.

The J gene is TRBJ2-3, the V gene TRBV19; the D gene is possibly TRBD2 (6 bases). The ends were cut back, 4 bases at V and 0 bases at J, with 11 bases in the middle. CDR3 length: 15 residues. CDR1 is LNHDA and CDR2 is SQIVND in the germline V gene (reference sequence). The DNA of the CDR3 is TGTGCCAGTAGTAGGGAAAGCGGGAGCACAGATACGCAGTATTTT. Translated, it gives CASSRESGSTDTQYF.

The V call is TRBV11-3, the J call TRBJ2-2, with 8 bases aligning to TRBD2. Germline CDR1 SGHNT, CDR2 YENEEA. The V gene end was trimmed by 5 bases and the J gene end by 8 bases; junction bases not matched to a gene: 13. The CDR3 totals 16 residues. CDR3 sequence: CASSPSPGGAAGELFF. CDR3 in DNA: TGTGCCAGCAGCCCGTCCCCCGGGGGGGCAGCAGGGGAGCTGTTTTTT.

V is TRBV28 and J is TRBJ1-2; D remains ambiguous. Per the germline V gene, CDR1 is MDHEN and CDR2 is SYDVKM. This CDR3 is built from 15 residues. With 5 bases removed from V and 7 bases from J, the gap between germline ends came to 20 bases. For the CDR3, the DNA is TGTGCCAGCAGTCCCCGGGTGCGGGGTACCAGTGGCTACACCTTC. It specifies CASSPRVRGTSGYTF.

This chain connects TRBV7-2 to TRBJ2-1; D unresolved. Looked up from germline, CDR1 is SGHTA and CDR2 is FQGNSA. The CDR3 runs to 14 residues. V lost 5 bases to trimming and J lost 7 bases, with 15 bases between them. CDR3 amino acids: CASSPHGLGNEQFF. CDR3 nucleotides: TGTGCCAGCAGCCCGCACGGGTTAGGAAATGAGCAGTTCTTC.

CDR3 in DNA: TGTGCCAGCTCACTTGCCGCCGGGACGGGGGGAGCTAACTATGGCTACACCTTC. Translated, it gives CASSLAAGTGGANYGYTF. V and J are TRBV18 and TRBJ1-2; weak D call: TRBD1 (5 bases). Per germline, CDR1 KGHSH and CDR2 LQKENI. There are 18 residues in the CDR3. V lost 4 bases and J lost 0, with 21 bases in between.

The chain combines TRBV4-3 with TRBJ2-5, with D perhaps TRBD1 (6 bases). V gave up 1 base and J gave up 5 bases, with 17 bases separating them. From germline, CDR1 is LGHNA and CDR2 YSLEER. The CDR3 sequence is 16 residues long. DNA for the CDR3: TGCGCCAGCAGCCAAGGGGGGACAACAGGGTTTGAGACCCAGTACTTC. This translates into CASSQGGTTGFETQYF.

This chain connects TRBV6-1 to TRBJ1-2; D ambiguous. Trimming shortened V by 0 bases and J by 8 bases, and 10 bases separated the two germline ends. CDR1 MNHNS and CDR2 SASEGT come from the germline V gene. The CDR3 sequence is 13 residues long. The CDR3 coding sequence is TGTGCCAGCAGTGAAGCGGTCCTCGCGGGCTACACCTTC. This gives the protein CASSEAVLAGYTF.

The chain couples TRBV4-3 to TRBJ1-2; TRBD1 is a possible D gene (5 bases). Germline assignment: CDR1 LGHNA and CDR2 YSLEER. The CDR3 spans 14 residues. Trimming removed 0 bases at V and 9 bases at J, with 14 bases between. The CDR3 sequence: CASSQERGIASYTF. CDR3 coding DNA: TGCGCCAGCAGCCAAGAGCGGGGGATCGCTAGCTACACCTTC.

The V gene is TRBV5-1, the J gene TRBJ1-2, with D perhaps TRBD1 (5 bases). Germline CDR1 SGHRS, CDR2 YFSETQ. V lost 1 base and J 0 bases, leaving 13 bases between the germline ends. The length of the CDR3 is 16 residues. Here the CDR3 DNA reads TGCGCCAGCAGCTTGAGCCCAGGGCCCGCTAACTATGGCTACACCTTC. Translating gives CASSLSPGPANYGYTF.

The V call is TRBV12-3 or TRBV12-4, the J call TRBJ2-3, with D possibly being TRBD2 (6 bases). V was clipped by 6 bases and J by 7 bases, with 11 bases between them. This CDR3 contains 12 residues. CDR3 in DNA: TGTGCCAGCAGCCTGACTAGTAATACGCAGTATTTT. It yields the protein CASSLTSNTQYF.

The rearrangement uses TRBV18 and TRBJ2-1; no clear D gene. Trimming stripped 3 bases from V and 5 bases from J, with 14 bases between. Per the germline V gene, CDR1 is KGHSH and CDR2 is LQKENI. The CDR3 extends over 15 amino acids. Here the CDR3 reads CASSPQRSGHNEQFF. The CDR3 DNA is TGTGCCAGCTCACCCCAGCGCTCTGGCCACAATGAGCAGTTCTTC.

The DNA of the CDR3 is TGTGCCAGCAGTCCCCAAGGGGGGGTGACAGATACGCAGTATTTT. It encodes CASSPQGGVTDTQYF. The rearrangement joins TRBV28 to TRBJ2-3; possible D gene TRBD2, 7 bases. Germline loops: CDR1 MDHEN, CDR2 SYDVKM. Deletions cut 5 bases from V and 3 bases from J, with 15 bases between. The CDR3 totals 15 residues. Looking up the rest from reference TRBV28 and TRBJ2-3 gives the full variable domain: DVKVTQSSRYLVKRTGEKVFLECVQDMDHENMFWYRQDPGLGLRLIYFSYDVKMKEKGDIPEGYSVSREKKERFSLILESASTNQTSMYLCASSPQGGVTDTQYFGPGTRLTVL.

The chain has TRBV10-3 and TRBJ2-1, with D perhaps TRBD2 (5 bases). The germline V gene encodes CDR1 ENHRY and CDR2 SYGVKD. V was trimmed by 6 bases and J by 5 bases, leaving 17 bases between them. The CDR3 has 15 amino acids. The CDR3 loop reads CAISLSSAGDNEQFF. In DNA form, the CDR3 reads TGTGCCATCAGCCTCAGCTCGGCGGGTGACAATGAGCAGTTCTTC.

This clone was recorded once. The V call is TRBV7-9, the J call TRBJ2-2; 8 nucleotides align to TRBD2. V lost 5 bases and J lost 0; bases outside the gene matches: 5. Germline V gene data show CDR1 as SEHNR and CDR2 as FQNEAQ (reference sequence). CDR3 length equals 16 residues. CDR3 DNA sequence: TGTGCCAGCAGCCTATTAGCGGGATCGAACACCGGGGAGCTGTTTTTT. Its translation: CASSLLAGSNTGELFF.

The chain has TRBV11-2 and TRBJ2-4; 10 nucleotides line up with TRBD1. Per germline, CDR1 SGHAT and CDR2 FQNNGV. V lost 5 bases and J lost 0; bases outside the gene matches: 4. The CDR3 contains 16 residues. The CDR3 DNA is TGTGCCAGCAGCCCAGGACAGGGGGTAGCCAAAAACATTCAGTACTTC. It specifies CASSPGQGVAKNIQYF.

V and J are TRBV10-3 and TRBJ2-3; 9 nucleotides align to TRBD2. Germline values: CDR1 ENHRY, CDR2 SYGVKD. The CDR3 runs to 15 residues. Trimming at V came to 5 bases and at J to 6 bases, leaving 9 bases not matched to a gene. The CDR3 loop is CAISRVAGVGDTQYF. CDR3 sequence (DNA): TGTGCCATCAGTCGGGTAGCGGGGGTTGGGGATACGCAGTATTTT.

This chain connects TRBV24-1 to TRBJ2-3, with 12 bases lining up with TRBD2. In germline, CDR1 is KGHDR, CDR2 SFDVKD. This CDR3 is 15 amino acids long. V shed 7 bases, J shed 15 bases, and the junction held 16 bases outside the gene matches. For the CDR3, the DNA is TGTGCCACCAGCCAACTAGCGGGAGGTCATGAATGGATATATTTT. Residues: CATSQLAGGHEWIYF.

The V and J genes are TRBV12-3 or TRBV12-4 and TRBJ1-5; 7 bases are shared with TRBD1. The J segment lost 12 bases and the V segment lost 2 bases, leaving 4 bases of the junction unmatched. This CDR3 is built from 12 residues. CDR3 loop: CASSLNRQGQHF. DNA for the CDR3: TGTGCCAGCAGTTTAAACCGACAGGGCCAGCATTTT.

This rearrangement joins TRBV7-2 to TRBJ1-2; tentative D call: TRBD1 (6 bases). V gave up 3 bases and J gave up 7 bases, with 27 bases separating them. Germline assignment: CDR1 SGHTA and CDR2 FQGNSA. This CDR3 comprises 18 residues. DNA for the CDR3: TGTGCCAGCAGCTTTACGGTAATCCAGCCACCAGTCAGGGGTGGCTACACCTTC. Translation gives CASSFTVIQPPVRGGYTF. Filled out from reference TRBV7-2 and TRBJ1-2, the complete variable domain reads GAGVSQSPSNKVTEKGKDVELRCDPISGHTALYWYRQSLGQGLEFLIYFQGNSAPDKSGLPSDRFSAERTGGSVSTLTIQRTQQEDSAVYLCASSFTVIQPPVRGGYTFGSGTRLTVV.

The chain joins TRBV6-5 to TRBJ2-5; TRBD1 might be the D (6 bases). CDR3 size: 16 residues. V was clipped by 4 bases and J by 5 bases, with 20 bases between them. Germline CDR1 and CDR2: MNHEY and SVGAGI. Here the CDR3 DNA reads TGTGCCAGCAGTTGGGACAAGGGTTTGGGTATCGAGACCCAGTACTTC. Protein: CASSWDKGLGIETQYF.

The V call is TRBV7-6, the J call TRBJ1-4; D gene unclear. CDR3 length: 15 residues. Germline CDR1 reads SGHVS; CDR2 reads FNYEAQ. Trimming removed 5 bases from V and 5 bases from J, with 15 bases in between. CDR3 region: CASSPFGRRNEKLFF. The DNA for the CDR3 is TGTGCCAGCAGCCCCTTCGGGAGGAGAAATGAAAAACTGTTTTTT. The full variable domain, with the rest looked up from reference TRBV7-6 and TRBJ1-4, is GAGVSQSPRYKVTKRGQDVALRCDPISGHVSLYWYRQALGQGPEFLTYFNYEAQQDKSGLPNDRFSAERPEGSISTLTIQRTEQRDSAMYRCASSPFGRRNEKLFFGSGTQLSVL.

This chain connects TRBV7-2 to TRBJ2-1, with D uncertain. Per the germline V gene, CDR1 is SGHTA and CDR2 is FQGNSA. The CDR3 length is 13 residues. V dropped 5 bases and J dropped 0 bases, with 5 bases sitting between them. This CDR3 reads CASSLSSYNEQFF. The CDR3 DNA reads as TGTGCCAGCAGCCTAAGCTCCTACAATGAGCAGTTCTTC.

The chain is built from TRBV11-2 and TRBJ1-5, with 7 bases identical to TRBD1. J was trimmed by 7 bases and V by 5 bases; bases with no gene match: 8. This CDR3 region has 14 residues. CDR1 SGHAT and CDR2 FQNNGV come from the germline V gene. CDR3 protein: CASSRDRDGQPQHF. The CDR3 bases are TGTGCCAGCAGCCGAGACAGGGATGGGCAGCCCCAGCATTTT.

The V call is TRBV3-1 (or the pseudogene TRBV3-2), the J call TRBJ2-1; 10 bases fit TRBD2. This CDR3 has 16 residues. Losses at the gene ends were 2 bases for V and 2 bases for J; bases not matched to a gene: 3. CDR1 is LGHDT and CDR2 is YNNKEL in the germline V gene (reference sequence). CDR3 DNA sequence: TGTGCCAGCAGCCAACTAGCGGGAGTCGCCTACAATGAGCAGTTCTTC. It yields the protein CASSQLAGVAYNEQFF.

The chain combines TRBV11-2 with TRBJ2-7; the D is unclear. V lost 5 bases and J lost 1, with 9 bases in between. Germline-derived CDR1 and CDR2 are SGHAT and FQNNGV. The CDR3 contains 13 residues. CDR3 sequence (DNA): TGTGCCAGCAGCACACCGGGTTCCTACGAGCAGTACGTC. Residues: CASSTPGSYEQYV.

This chain connects TRBV27 to TRBJ2-2; 10 bases are shared with TRBD2. V lost 5 bases and J lost 4; bases outside the gene matches: 7. Germline CDR1 is MNHEY and CDR2 is SMNVEV (reference sequence). The CDR3 runs to 16 residues. CDR3 sequence: CASSRSGGALTGELFF. CDR3 nucleotide sequence: TGTGCCAGCAGTCGCAGCGGGGGGGCACTCACCGGGGAGCTGTTTTTT.